This entry describes one TCR beta chain. As yet, its antigen is unknown. The entry originates in a study of cytomegalovirus exposure and HLA in healthy donors. Background on the study: Samples from HLA-typed donors yielded approximately 88 million unique TCRs in an early data release.

V gave up 3 bases and J gave up 3 bases, with 15 bases separating them. Germline loops: CDR1 KGHSH, CDR2 LQKENI. CDR3 size: 15 residues. Primers for the PCR totalled 60 Vbeta and 13 Jbeta. The data were produced by immunoSEQ multiplex PCR, yet TCRdb's version contains in-frame clones alone and is incomplete. This repertoire includes about 130,000 clones. Study-level results: What was likely a sequencing artifact was a cluster of highly shared sequence variants. Several V segments, TRBV6-2 and TRBV6-3 among them, could not be told apart and were dropped.

This TCR was recovered from a man aged 25 to 45 in good health and CMV-seronegative. The chain combines TRBV18 with TRBJ2-7; D perhaps matches TRBD2 (6 bases). The sample consisted of PBMCs. CDR3 sequence reads: CASSPAPGLIYEQYF. CDR3 coding DNA: TGTGCCAGCTCACCGGCCCCGGGACTCATCTACGAGCAGTACTTC.